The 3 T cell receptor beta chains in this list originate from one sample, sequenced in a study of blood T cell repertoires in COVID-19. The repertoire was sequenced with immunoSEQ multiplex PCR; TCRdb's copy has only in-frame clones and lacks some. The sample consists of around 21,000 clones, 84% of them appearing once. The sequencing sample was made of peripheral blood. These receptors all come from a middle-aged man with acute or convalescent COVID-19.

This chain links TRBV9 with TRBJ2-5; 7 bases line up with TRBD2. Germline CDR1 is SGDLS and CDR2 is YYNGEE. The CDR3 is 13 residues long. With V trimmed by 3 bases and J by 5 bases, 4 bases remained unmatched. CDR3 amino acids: CASSGRAGETQYF. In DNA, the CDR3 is TGTGCCAGCAGCGGAAGAGCGGGGGAGACCCAGTACTTC.

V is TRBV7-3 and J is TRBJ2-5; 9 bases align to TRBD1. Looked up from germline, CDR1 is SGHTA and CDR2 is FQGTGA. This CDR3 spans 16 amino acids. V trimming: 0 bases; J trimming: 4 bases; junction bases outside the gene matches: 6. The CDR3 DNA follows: TGTGCCAGCAGCTTAACGACCACAGGGGGCGGAGAGACCCAGTACTTC. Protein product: CASSLTTTGGGETQYF.

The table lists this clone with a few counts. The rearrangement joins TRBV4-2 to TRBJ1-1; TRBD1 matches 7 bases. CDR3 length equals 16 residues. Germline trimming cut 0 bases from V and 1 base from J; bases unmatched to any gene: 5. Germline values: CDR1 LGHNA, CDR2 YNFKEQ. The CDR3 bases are TGTGCCAGCAGCCAAGATTCCCGGGACAGGAACACTGAAGCTTTCTTT. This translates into CASSQDSRDRNTEAFF.